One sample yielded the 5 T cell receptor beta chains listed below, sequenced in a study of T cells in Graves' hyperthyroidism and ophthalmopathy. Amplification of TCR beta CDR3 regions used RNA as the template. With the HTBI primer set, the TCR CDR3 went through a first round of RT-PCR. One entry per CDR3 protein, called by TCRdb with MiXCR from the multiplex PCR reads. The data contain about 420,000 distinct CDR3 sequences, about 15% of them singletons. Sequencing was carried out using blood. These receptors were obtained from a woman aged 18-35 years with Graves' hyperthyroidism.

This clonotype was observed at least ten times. Here the CDR3 DNA reads TGTGCCAGCAGCTCGAGAACTTGGGAGGAGCTGTTTTTT. Translating gives CASSSRTWEELFF. V is TRBV7-9 and J is TRBJ2-2; D is uncertain. Per the germline V gene, CDR1 is SEHNR and CDR2 is FQNEAQ (reference sequence). Trimming took off 4 bases at V and 10 bases at J, with 13 bases between the two ends. The CDR3 extends over 13 amino acids.

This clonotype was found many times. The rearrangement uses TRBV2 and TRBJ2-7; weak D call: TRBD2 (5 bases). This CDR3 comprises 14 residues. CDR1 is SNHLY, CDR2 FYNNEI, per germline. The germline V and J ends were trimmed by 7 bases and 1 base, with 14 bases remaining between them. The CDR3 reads CASNLRRQSYEQYF. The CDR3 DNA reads TGTGCCAGCAACCTTCGGAGGCAATCCTACGAGCAGTACTTC.

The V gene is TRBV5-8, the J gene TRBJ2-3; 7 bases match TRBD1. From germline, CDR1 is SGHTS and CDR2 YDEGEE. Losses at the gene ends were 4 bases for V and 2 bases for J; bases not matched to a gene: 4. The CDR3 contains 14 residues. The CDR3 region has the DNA TGTGCCAGCAGCATTGGACAGGCCACAGATACGCAGTATTTT. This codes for CASSIGQATDTQYF.

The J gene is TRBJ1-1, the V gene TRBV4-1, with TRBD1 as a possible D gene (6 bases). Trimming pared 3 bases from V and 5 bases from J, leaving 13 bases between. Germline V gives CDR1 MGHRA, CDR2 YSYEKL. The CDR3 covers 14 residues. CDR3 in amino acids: CASSHLTGRTEAFF. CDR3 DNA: TGCGCCAGCAGCCACCTTACAGGGAGGACTGAAGCTTTCTTT.

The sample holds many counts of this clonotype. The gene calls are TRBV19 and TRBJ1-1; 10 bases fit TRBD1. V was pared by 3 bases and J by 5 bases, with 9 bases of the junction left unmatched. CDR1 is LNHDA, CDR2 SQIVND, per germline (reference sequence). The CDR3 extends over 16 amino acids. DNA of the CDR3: TGTGCCAGTAGTATGGGGACAGGGGCGATGGGAACTGAAGCTTTCTTT. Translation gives CASSMGTGAMGTEAFF.